This is a list of T cell receptor beta chains from one sample in a study of blood T cell repertoires in COVID-19. Only in-frame clones appear in the TCRdb table, and some are missing; sequencing was by immunoSEQ multiplex PCR. The profile shows 55,000 to 75,000 clones, roughly 72% of them singletons. Specimen: peripheral blood. These receptors all come from a woman aged 70-85 years with COVID-19, enrolled during active disease. Each CDR3 is given with its conserved first and last residue. A D gene is named only where the DNA matches it firmly. A clone size is listed for some rows: how often the clone was seen (once, few, many), or a class if it is expanded.

clone_size: .
d_call: TRBD1
j_call: TRBJ1-2
v_call: TRBV20-1
cdr3_nt: TGCAGTGCTAGTCCCTCGGGACAGAACTATGGCTACACCTTC
cdr3_aa: CSASPSGQNYGYTF

clone_size: .
d_call: .
j_call: TRBJ1-6
v_call: TRBV5-5
cdr3_nt: TGTGCCAGCAGCTTGGTCTTGAATTCACCCCTCCACTTT
cdr3_aa: CASSLVLNSPLHF

clone_size: .
d_call: TRBD1
j_call: TRBJ2-2
v_call: TRBV7-3
cdr3_nt: TGTGCCAGCAGCGTGCCGCCGGGACAGATGGCCGGGGAGCTGTTTTTT
cdr3_aa: CASSVPPGQMAGELFF

clone_size: .
d_call: .
j_call: TRBJ1-6
v_call: TRBV4-2
cdr3_nt: TGTGCCAGCAGCCAAGAAAGAATCCGACGGAGCTCCTATAATTCACCCCTCCACTTT
cdr3_aa: CASSQERIRRSSYNSPLHF

clone_size: once
d_call: TRBD1
j_call: TRBJ1-2
v_call: TRBV5-6
cdr3_nt: TGTGCCAGCAGACTGAAAGGGGGCGCAGGCGATGGCTACACCTTC
cdr3_aa: CASRLKGGAGDGYTF

clone_size: .
d_call: TRBD1
j_call: TRBJ1-6
v_call: TRBV7-9
cdr3_nt: TGTGCCAGCAGCTTAGCTAGACAGGGACGTCGATCACCCCTCCACTTT
cdr3_aa: CASSLARQGRRSPLHF

clone_size: .
d_call: .
j_call: TRBJ2-5
v_call: TRBV28
cdr3_nt: TGTGCCAGCAGCCCTGCGGGGGCCCGAGGGGAGACCCAGTACTTC
cdr3_aa: CASSPAGARGETQYF

clone_size: once
d_call: .
j_call: TRBJ2-5
v_call: TRBV7-8
cdr3_nt: TGTGCCAGCAGCTTCCTGGGCATGACAAATCAAGAGACCCAGTACTTC
cdr3_aa: CASSFLGMTNQETQYF

clone_size: medium-sized
d_call: .
j_call: TRBJ1-5
v_call: TRBV12-5
cdr3_nt: TGTGCTAGTGCGGAGAGCAATCAGCCCCAGCATTTT
cdr3_aa: CASAESNQPQHF

clone_size: .
d_call: TRBD1
j_call: TRBJ1-6
v_call: TRBV6-5
cdr3_nt: TGTGCCAGCACCCCCGATCAGAGACAGGGGGCTCGCCTCCACTTT
cdr3_aa: CASTPDQRQGARLHF

clone_size: .
d_call: .
j_call: TRBJ2-3
v_call: TRBV6-2/TRBV6-3
cdr3_nt: TGTGCCAGCAGTCCCTTAGGCGGCGTCACAGATACGCAGTATTTT
cdr3_aa: CASSPLGGVTDTQYF

clone_size: .
d_call: .
j_call: TRBJ1-1
v_call: TRBV3-1/TRBV3-2
cdr3_nt: TGTGCCAGCAGCCAAGATTGGGGGGGGAACACTGAAGCTTTCTTT
cdr3_aa: CASSQDWGGNTEAFF

clone_size: .
d_call: .
j_call: TRBJ1-3
v_call: TRBV6-5
cdr3_nt: TGTGCCAGCAGTTACGTCGGGTCCTCTGGAAACACCATATATTTT
cdr3_aa: CASSYVGSSGNTIYF

clone_size: .
d_call: TRBD1
j_call: TRBJ1-2
v_call: TRBV19
cdr3_nt: TGTGCCAGTAGCCGGGACAGGGGTCGCGGTGGCTACACCTTC
cdr3_aa: CASSRDRGRGGYTF

clone_size: medium-sized
d_call: .
j_call: TRBJ2-2
v_call: TRBV27
cdr3_nt: TGTGCCAGCTCTTATTCGGGGAACGGGGAGCTGTTTTTT
cdr3_aa: CASSYSGNGELFF

clone_size: many
d_call: .
j_call: TRBJ1-4
v_call: TRBV19
cdr3_nt: TGTGCCAGTAGTATGAGAGGGAGGGACCGGCTTAATGAAAAACTGTTTTTT
cdr3_aa: CASSMRGRDRLNEKLFF

clone_size: once
d_call: TRBD1
j_call: TRBJ1-1
v_call: TRBV7-8
cdr3_nt: TGTGCCAGCAGCTTAAAATGGAAGGGACAGGCAAAGAACACTGAAGCTTTCTTT
cdr3_aa: CASSLKWKGQAKNTEAFF

clone_size: .
d_call: TRBD2
j_call: TRBJ2-3
v_call: TRBV11-3
cdr3_nt: TGTGCCAGCAGCGCCCGACTAGCGGAGAACACAGATACGCAGTATTTT
cdr3_aa: CASSARLAENTDTQYF

clone_size: .
d_call: .
j_call: TRBJ2-3
v_call: TRBV5-1
cdr3_nt: TGCGCCAGCAGCCTTCTGGGGGCGGTTACAGATACGCAGTATTTT
cdr3_aa: CASSLLGAVTDTQYF

clone_size: few
d_call: .
j_call: TRBJ2-7
v_call: TRBV4-2
cdr3_nt: TGTGCCAGCAGCCAGGATCGGGAGAGCGCCCCATCCTACGAGCAGTACTTC
cdr3_aa: CASSQDRESAPSYEQYF

clone_size: .
d_call: .
j_call: TRBJ1-2
v_call: TRBV6-5
cdr3_nt: TGTGCCAGCAGTTACGGGGGGGGCAGGGTATCTTACACCTTC
cdr3_aa: CASSYGGGRVSYTF

clone_size: .
d_call: TRBD2
j_call: TRBJ2-3
v_call: TRBV15
cdr3_nt: TGTGCCACCAGCTCTGGCGGGGGGGTGAGAGATACGCAGTATTTT
cdr3_aa: CATSSGGGVRDTQYF

clone_size: .
d_call: TRBD1
j_call: TRBJ1-1
v_call: TRBV29-1
cdr3_nt: TGCAGCGTTGGGGGGACAGTCGCTGAAGCTTTCTTT
cdr3_aa: CSVGGTVAEAFF

clone_size: .
d_call: .
j_call: TRBJ1-5
v_call: TRBV24-1
cdr3_nt: TGTGCCACCAGTGAAACAGGGCTTCAGCCCCAGCATTTT
cdr3_aa: CATSETGLQPQHF

clone_size: .
d_call: .
j_call: TRBJ1-5
v_call: TRBV6-6
cdr3_nt: TGTGCCAGCAGTGGGGAGGGACAGCCCCAGCATTTT
cdr3_aa: CASSGEGQPQHF

clone_size: .
d_call: .
j_call: TRBJ2-2
v_call: TRBV10-3
cdr3_nt: TGTGCCATCAGTGGGACAAGAGACACCGGGGAGCTGTTTTTT
cdr3_aa: CAISGTRDTGELFF

clone_size: .
d_call: TRBD2
j_call: TRBJ2-1
v_call: TRBV4-3
cdr3_nt: TGCGCCAGCAGCCAAGGGGCGGGGGACTCCTACAATGAGCAGTTCTTC
cdr3_aa: CASSQGAGDSYNEQFF

clone_size: .
d_call: .
j_call: TRBJ1-1
v_call: TRBV7-2
cdr3_nt: TGTGCCAGCAGCTTAGTAGGGGCGGACACTGAAGCTTTCTTT
cdr3_aa: CASSLVGADTEAFF

clone_size: .
d_call: .
j_call: TRBJ2-3
v_call: TRBV11-3
cdr3_nt: TGTGCCAGCAGCTTTCCGGAGGGGTGGGAAGGAGACCCGAGGGATACGCAGTATTTT
cdr3_aa: CASSFPEGWEGDPRDTQYF

clone_size: .
d_call: TRBD2
j_call: TRBJ2-2
v_call: TRBV5-5
cdr3_nt: TGTGCCAGCAGCCTTACTAGCGGGATATACGGGGAGCTGTTTTTT
cdr3_aa: CASSLTSGIYGELFF

clone_size: .
d_call: .
j_call: TRBJ2-2
v_call: TRBV6-6
cdr3_nt: TGTGCCAGCAGTTACGCAGGGCCATCTCTCACCGGGGAGCTGTTTTTT
cdr3_aa: CASSYAGPSLTGELFF

clone_size: .
d_call: .
j_call: TRBJ1-1
v_call: TRBV5-1
cdr3_nt: TGCGCCAGCAGCTTGGGCAGGGGGAACACTGAAGCTTTCTTT
cdr3_aa: CASSLGRGNTEAFF

clone_size: .
d_call: TRBD2
j_call: TRBJ2-3
v_call: TRBV6-5
cdr3_nt: TGTGCCAGCAGAATGGGTAGCGGGGACACAGATACGCAGTATTTT
cdr3_aa: CASRMGSGDTDTQYF

clone_size: few
d_call: .
j_call: TRBJ2-3
v_call: TRBV5-1
cdr3_nt: TGCGCCAGCAGCCCGTCTAGCGGCACAGATACGCAGTATTTT
cdr3_aa: CASSPSSGTDTQYF

clone_size: .
d_call: .
j_call: TRBJ1-1
v_call: TRBV9
cdr3_nt: TGTGCCAGCAGCGTAGGTGCGGGGGCGAACACTGAAGCTTTCTTT
cdr3_aa: CASSVGAGANTEAFF

clone_size: .
d_call: .
j_call: TRBJ2-5
v_call: TRBV19
cdr3_nt: TGTGCCAGTAGTATGCGGCGGGGTCAAGAGACCCAGTACTTC
cdr3_aa: CASSMRRGQETQYF

clone_size: medium-sized
d_call: .
j_call: TRBJ1-2
v_call: TRBV7-9
cdr3_nt: TGTGCCAGCAGCTTCAACAGGAGACCCTATGGCTACACCTTC
cdr3_aa: CASSFNRRPYGYTF

clone_size: .
d_call: .
j_call: TRBJ1-2
v_call: TRBV4-1
cdr3_nt: TGCGCCAGCAGCCTCTACCGGGGGGAATCTTATGGCTACACCTTC
cdr3_aa: CASSLYRGESYGYTF

clone_size: .
d_call: TRBD2
j_call: TRBJ2-5
v_call: TRBV11-2
cdr3_nt: TGTGCCAGCAGCTTCCCTAGCGGGACTGGGGAGACCCAGTACTTC
cdr3_aa: CASSFPSGTGETQYF

clone_size: .
d_call: .
j_call: TRBJ1-3
v_call: TRBV9
cdr3_nt: TGTGCCAGCAGCGTAGCTCAAAGGGGCGGCCCTGGAAACACCATATATTTT
cdr3_aa: CASSVAQRGGPGNTIYF

clone_size: .
d_call: .
j_call: TRBJ2-3
v_call: TRBV7-9
cdr3_nt: TGTGCCAGCAGCTTAGAGGGAGTAGGCACAGATACGCAGTATTTT
cdr3_aa: CASSLEGVGTDTQYF

clone_size: .
d_call: .
j_call: TRBJ2-1
v_call: TRBV6-6
cdr3_nt: TGTGCCAGCAGTTACCCGGGGGATAACAATGAGCAGTTCTTC
cdr3_aa: CASSYPGDNNEQFF

clone_size: few
d_call: .
j_call: TRBJ1-5
v_call: TRBV6-2/TRBV6-3
cdr3_nt: TGTGCCAGCAGTACCCTAGAAAATCAGCCCCAGCATTTT
cdr3_aa: CASSTLENQPQHF